This T cell receptor (beta chain) was sequenced during a study of post-analysis software for immune sequencing data. Study at large: Included courses were relapsing-remitting and secondary progressive multiple sclerosis; progressive-relapsing multiple sclerosis was also included. Overall study results and limits: TRBV5-6, TRBV5-1 and TRBV20-1 belonged to a set of a handful of TRBV segments that were more frequent in patients than controls. Normalized Chao1 diversity was significantly reduced in patients versus controls.

TCR beta cDNA libraries had unique molecular identifiers. T cells numbering roughly 1 to 10 million yielded some 520,000 cDNA molecules. A single record per CDR3 protein comes from TCRdb applying MiXCR to the PCR reads. Of about 770,000 distinct CDR3 sequences listed, roughly 46% are singletons. With 1 base clipped from V and 2 bases from J, the junction kept 3 bases outside the gene matches. The CDR3 length is 14 residues. The V gene's germline CDR1 is SGHRS and CDR2 YFSETQ. At least ten counts were recorded for this clonotype. The antigen is unknown. What was sequenced was blood. The sequence came from a girl aged 5 to 17 with multiple sclerosis. The chain uses TRBV5-1 and TRBJ2-7; TRBD1 aligns across 7 bases. The CDR3 loop is CASSLTGAPYEQYF. As DNA, the CDR3 is TGCGCCAGCAGCTTGACAGGGGCTCCCTACGAGCAGTACTTC.